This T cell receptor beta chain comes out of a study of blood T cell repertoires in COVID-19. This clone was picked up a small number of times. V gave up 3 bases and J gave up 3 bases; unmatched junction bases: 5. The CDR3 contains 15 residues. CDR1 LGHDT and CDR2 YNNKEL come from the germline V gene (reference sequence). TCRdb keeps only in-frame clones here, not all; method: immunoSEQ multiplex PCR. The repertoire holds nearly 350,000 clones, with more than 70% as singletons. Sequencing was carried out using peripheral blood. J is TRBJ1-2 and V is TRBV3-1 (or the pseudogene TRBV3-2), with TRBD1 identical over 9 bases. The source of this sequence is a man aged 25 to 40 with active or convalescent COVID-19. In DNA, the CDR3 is TGTGCCAGCAGCCAGGGACAGGGACTGGACTATGGCTACACCTTC. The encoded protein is CASSQGQGLDYGYTF.